This T cell receptor (beta chain) appears in the sequencing data of a study of OX40 agonist ivuxolimab in advanced cancers. Study-level findings and limits: At 0.1 to 3.0 mg/kg and by week 6, CD4+ and CD8+ T cells in the blood had expanded clonally.

The germline CDR1 and CDR2 sequences are LNHNV and YYDKDF (reference sequence). V shed 2 bases and J 4 bases; nucleotides not matched to a gene: 4. This CDR3 has 15 residues. The protocol was immunoSEQ multiplex PCR, while the TCRdb copy is restricted to in-frame clones and leaves out a portion. The data contain 52,000 or so clones, less than 85% of them singletons. For this clone: Antigen: not known.

The chain joins TRBV15 to TRBJ1-4; 7 bases match TRBD1. The sample here was CD4+ or CD8+ T cells sorted from blood, taken in a trial of the OX40 agonist ivuxolimab. The origin of this receptor is an adult with an advanced solid tumor such as melanoma, head and neck, liver or kidney cancer. The CDR3 nucleotides are TGTGCCACCAGCAGAAACAGGGGAAGTAATGAAAAACTGTTTTTT. Its translation: CATSRNRGSNEKLFF.